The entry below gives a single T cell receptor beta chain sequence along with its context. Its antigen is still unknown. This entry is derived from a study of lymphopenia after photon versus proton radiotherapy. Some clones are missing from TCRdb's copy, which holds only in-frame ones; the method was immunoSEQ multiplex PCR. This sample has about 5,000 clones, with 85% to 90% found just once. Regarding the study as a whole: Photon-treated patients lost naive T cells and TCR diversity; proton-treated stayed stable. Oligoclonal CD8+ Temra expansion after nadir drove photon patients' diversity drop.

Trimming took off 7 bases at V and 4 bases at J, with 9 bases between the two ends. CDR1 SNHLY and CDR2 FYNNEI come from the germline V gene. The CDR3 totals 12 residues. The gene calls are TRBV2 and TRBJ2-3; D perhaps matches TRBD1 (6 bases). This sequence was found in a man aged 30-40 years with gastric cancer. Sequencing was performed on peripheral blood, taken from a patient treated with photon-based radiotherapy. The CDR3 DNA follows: TGTGCCAGCACCGAGGGGGCAGATACGCAGTATTTT. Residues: CASTEGADTQYF.